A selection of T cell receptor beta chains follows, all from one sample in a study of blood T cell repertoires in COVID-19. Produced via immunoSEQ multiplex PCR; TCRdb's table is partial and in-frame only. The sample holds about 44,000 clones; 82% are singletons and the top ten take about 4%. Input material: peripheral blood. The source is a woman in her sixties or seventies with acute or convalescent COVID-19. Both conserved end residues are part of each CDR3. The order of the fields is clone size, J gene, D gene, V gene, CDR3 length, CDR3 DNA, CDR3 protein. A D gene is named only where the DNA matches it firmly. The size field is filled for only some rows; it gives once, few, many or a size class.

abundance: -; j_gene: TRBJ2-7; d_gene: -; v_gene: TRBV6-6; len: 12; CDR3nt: TGTGCCAGCAGTTACGACAACTACGAGCAGTACTTC; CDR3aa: CASSYDNYEQYF
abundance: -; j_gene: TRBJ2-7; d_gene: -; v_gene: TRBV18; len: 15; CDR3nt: TGTGCCAGCTCACCAGCTAGTCCCAGCTCCTACGAGCAGTACTTC; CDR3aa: CASSPASPSSYEQYF
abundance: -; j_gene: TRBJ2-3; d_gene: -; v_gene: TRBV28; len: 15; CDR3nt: TGTGCCAGCAGTTCCCCAAGGGGGAGTTCCGGTACGCAGTATTTT; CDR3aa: CASSSPRGSSGTQYF
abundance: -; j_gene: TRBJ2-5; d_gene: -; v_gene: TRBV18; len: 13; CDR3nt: TGTGCCAGCTCTCGGACAGCCCAAGAGACCCAGTACTTC; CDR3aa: CASSRTAQETQYF
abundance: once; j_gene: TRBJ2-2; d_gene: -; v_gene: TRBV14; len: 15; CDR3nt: TGTGCCAGCAGCCAAACGAGGCTCGGCTCCGGGGAGCTGTTTTTT; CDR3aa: CASSQTRLGSGELFF
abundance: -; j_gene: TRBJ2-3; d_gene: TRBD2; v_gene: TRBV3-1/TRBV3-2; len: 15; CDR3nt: TGTGCCAGCAGCCAAGATCCCTGGACTAGCGGTACGCAGTATTTT; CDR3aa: CASSQDPWTSGTQYF
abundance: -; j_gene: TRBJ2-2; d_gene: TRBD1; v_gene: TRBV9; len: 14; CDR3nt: TGTGCCAGCAGCGCGGGACAGGTCACCGGGGAGCTGTTTTTT; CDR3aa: CASSAGQVTGELFF
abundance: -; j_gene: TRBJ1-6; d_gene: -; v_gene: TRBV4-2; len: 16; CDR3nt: TGTGCCAGCAGCCAAGTTCAGGGGTCTGGTAATTCACCCCTCCACTTT; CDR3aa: CASSQVQGSGNSPLHF
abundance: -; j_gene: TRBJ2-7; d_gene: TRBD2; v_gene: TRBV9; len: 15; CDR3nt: TGTGCCAGCAGCGTCAGACTAGCGGGAGCCTCCGAGCAGTACTTC; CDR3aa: CASSVRLAGASEQYF
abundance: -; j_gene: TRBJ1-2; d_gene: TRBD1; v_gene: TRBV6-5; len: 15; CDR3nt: TGTGCCAGCAATTACGGTCGGGACAGGGGTTACGGCTACACCTTC; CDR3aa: CASNYGRDRGYGYTF
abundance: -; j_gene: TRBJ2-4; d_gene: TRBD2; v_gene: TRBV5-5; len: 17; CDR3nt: TGTGCCAGCGCTAGTCCGACTAGCGGGACGGGCGGAAACATTCAGTACTTC; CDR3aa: CASASPTSGTGGNIQYF
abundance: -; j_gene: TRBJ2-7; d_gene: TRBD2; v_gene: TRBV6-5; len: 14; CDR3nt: TGTGCCAGCAATAGCGGGCCGAACTCCTACGAGCAGTACTTC; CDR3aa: CASNSGPNSYEQYF
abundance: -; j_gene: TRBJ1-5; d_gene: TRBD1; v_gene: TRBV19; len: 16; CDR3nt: TGTGCCAGTAGTATAGATCGGGACAGGGTTGGTCAGCCCCAGCATTTT; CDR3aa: CASSIDRDRVGQPQHF
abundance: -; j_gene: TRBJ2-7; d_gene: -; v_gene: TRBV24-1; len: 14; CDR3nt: TGTGCCACCAGTGGGGGCGGTCCCTGGTACGAGCAGTACTTC; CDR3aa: CATSGGGPWYEQYF
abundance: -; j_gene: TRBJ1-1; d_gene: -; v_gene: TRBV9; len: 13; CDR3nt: TGTGCCAGCAGCGTTATAAAGAACACTGAAGCTTTCTTT; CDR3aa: CASSVIKNTEAFF
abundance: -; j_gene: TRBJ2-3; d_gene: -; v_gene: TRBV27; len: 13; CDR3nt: TGTGCCAGCAGTTTTGGGGGCGGAGATACGCAGTATTTT; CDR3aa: CASSFGGGDTQYF
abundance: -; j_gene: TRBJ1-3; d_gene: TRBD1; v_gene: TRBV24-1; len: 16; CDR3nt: TGTGCCACCAGTGTTGACAGGGAGTTCTCTGGAAACACCATATATTTT; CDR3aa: CATSVDREFSGNTIYF
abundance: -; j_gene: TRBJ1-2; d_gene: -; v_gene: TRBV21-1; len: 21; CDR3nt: TGTGCCAGCAGCAATACTCCGGGACAGGGGGCAAGTCAGCCCTGTAACTATGGCTACACCTTC; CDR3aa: CASSNTPGQGASQPCNYGYTF